The clone carrying this TCR beta chain has only a few counts. CDR3 length: 15 residues. With 1 base clipped from V and 2 bases from J, the junction kept 3 bases outside the gene matches. Germline CDR1 is SGDLS and CDR2 is YYNGEE. Methods used by the authors: Counts of nucleated cells, estimated from reference gene primer amplification, were obtained. Method: immunoSEQ multiplex PCR; TCRdb's copy keeps in-frame clones and lacks some. That table furnishes V, J and clone size, whereas the DNA furnished D and trimming. The data show 150,000 to 200,000 clones, about 87% seen once. This entry is derived from a study of blood T cell repertoires in COVID-19. The overall study: COVID-19 samples from acute and convalescent phases originated in the United States, Italy and Spain. Sources were T cells, B-cell-depleted T cells, or PBMCs; the material itself was cDNA or gDNA.

This clonotype was sampled from a woman aged 50 to 60 with acute or convalescent COVID-19. The sequencing input was peripheral blood. The rearrangement uses TRBV9 and TRBJ2-1; TRBD1 matches at 7 bases. The CDR3 sequence is CASSVRGGAYNEQFF. As DNA, the CDR3 is TGTGCCAGCAGCGTAAGAGGGGGCGCCTACAATGAGCAGTTCTTC. Drawing the rest from reference TRBV9 and TRBJ2-1, the complete variable domain is DSGVTQTPKHLITATGQRVTLRCSPRSGDLSVYWYQQSLDQGLQFLIQYYNGEERAKGNILERFSAQQFPDLHSELNLSSLELGDSALYFCASSVRGGAYNEQFFGPGTRLTVL.